What follows are 14 T cell receptor beta chains derived from one specimen sequenced in a study of PD-1 blockade in classical Hodgkin lymphoma. Method: immunoSEQ multiplex PCR; TCRdb's copy keeps in-frame clones and lacks some. This repertoire shows 72,000 or so clones, more than 85% found once; its top ten account for 8%. All patients relapsed after autologous stem cell transplantation, and brentuximab vedotin exposure varied. Here the sequenced sample was peripheral blood mononuclear cells (PBMCs), taken at baseline. The source of these receptors is a human donor with classical Hodgkin lymphoma.

The chain uses TRBV5-1 and TRBJ2-2; tentatively, D is TRBD2 (6 bases). This CDR3 comprises 14 residues. V lost 4 bases and J 7 bases, leaving 14 bases between the germline ends. Germline CDR1 and CDR2: SGHRS and YFSETQ. The CDR3 region has the DNA TGCGCCAGCAGCCGCGGAGGGTTGGACGGGGAGCTGTTTTTT. This gives the protein CASSRGGLDGELFF.

The chain has TRBV7-3 and TRBJ2-3; D uncertain. CDR1 and CDR2 (germline): SGHTA, FQGTGA. There are 14 residues in the CDR3. V lost 5 bases to trimming and J lost 5 bases, with 14 bases between them. The CDR3 loop is CASSPQNGEDTQYF. The CDR3 coding sequence is TGTGCCAGCAGCCCGCAAAATGGGGAAGATACGCAGTATTTT.

The genes are TRBV5-4 and TRBJ2-3; 7 nucleotides match TRBD2. V was clipped by 2 bases and J by 2 bases; unmatched bases: 8. The germline V gene has CDR1 SGHNT and CDR2 YYREEE (reference sequence). CDR3 size: 16 residues. CDR3 amino acids: CASSFWLAESTDTQYF. In DNA, the CDR3 is TGTGCCAGCAGCTTTTGGCTAGCGGAATCCACAGATACGCAGTATTTT.

The V call is TRBV11-2, the J call TRBJ1-5; 8 positions agree with TRBD1. The CDR3 length is 15 residues. Germline CDR1 and CDR2: SGHAT and FQNNGV. The V segment lost 5 bases and the J segment 2 bases; nucleotides outside the gene matches: 5. For the CDR3, the DNA is TGTGCCAGCAGCCCTCGACAGGGGCGCAATCAGCCCCAGCATTTT. This gives the protein CASSPRQGRNQPQHF.

A remark on this clone: Other DNA sequences in the same sample also yield this CDR3. The CDR3 DNA sequence: TGTGCCAGCAGCTTAGGAGGGGTTAACACTGAAGCTTTCTTT. Protein: CASSLGGVNTEAFF. The chain joins TRBV11-2 to TRBJ1-1, with D maybe TRBD1 (5 bases). Germline V gene lookup returns CDR1 SGHAT and CDR2 FQNNGV. The V and J ends lost 1 base and 2 bases respectively, with 8 bases between them. CDR3 length: 14 residues. Complete variable domain (other parts from reference TRBV11-2 and TRBJ1-1): EAGVAQSPRYKIIEKRQSVAFWCNPISGHATLYWYQQILGQGPKLLIQFQNNGVVDDSQLPKDRFSAERLKGVDSTLKIQPAKLEDSAVYLCASSLGGVNTEAFFGQGTRLTVV.

The chain uses TRBV10-3 and TRBJ2-5; D may correspond to TRBD1 or TRBD2 (5 bases each). CDR3 length: 22 residues. V shed 2 bases and J shed 5 bases, with 36 bases lying between them. Germline V gene sequence: CDR1 ENHRY, CDR2 SYGVKD. This CDR3 reads CAISEPRGRSRDDGTEGETQYF. The DNA of the CDR3 is TGTGCCATCAGTGAGCCTAGGGGTAGAAGCCGGGATGACGGGACCGAGGGCGAGACCCAGTACTTC.

This chain connects TRBV6-1 to TRBJ2-1; 8 nucleotides align to TRBD1. The CDR3 is made up of 14 amino acids. Per the germline V gene, CDR1 is MNHNS and CDR2 is SASEGT. Trimming took 7 bases from V and 3 from J; bases not matched to a gene: 5. The CDR3: CASTRQGFYNEQFF. CDR3 bases: TGTGCCAGCACTCGACAGGGGTTCTACAATGAGCAGTTCTTC.

This rearrangement joins TRBV5-6 to TRBJ1-6, with D maybe TRBD1 (6 bases). Trimming stripped 1 base from V and 7 bases from J, with 18 bases between. Germline CDR1 SGHDT, CDR2 YYEEEE. This CDR3 comprises 17 residues. The CDR3 DNA sequence: TGTGCCAGCAGCTTGTTCCGGGACACCCTAGGGAATTCACCCCTCCACTTT. Amino acid sequence: CASSLFRDTLGNSPLHF. Variable domain in full (rest from reference TRBV5-6 and TRBJ1-6): DAGVTQSPTHLIKTRGQQVTLRCSPKSGHDTVSWYQQALGQGPQFIFQYYEEEERQRGNFPDRFSGHQFPNYSSELNVNALLLGDSALYLCASSLFRDTLGNSPLHFGNGTRLTVT.

This chain joins TRBV14 and TRBJ2-2, with D hard to call. This CDR3 is built from 16 residues. V dropped 4 bases and J dropped 1 base, with 13 bases sitting between them. The germline CDR1 and CDR2 sequences are SGHDN and FVKESK. CDR3 sequence: CASSPSFRLNTGELFF. CDR3 bases: TGTGCCAGCAGCCCGAGTTTTCGCTTGAACACCGGGGAGCTGTTTTTT.

This clone was seen a few times. V usage is TRBV6-1 and J usage is TRBJ2-7, with TRBD1 identical over 7 bases. The CDR3 has 16 residues. CDR1 is MNHNS, CDR2 SASEGT, per germline. The V segment lost 2 bases and the J segment 6 bases; nucleotides outside the gene matches: 13. CDR3 sequence reads: CASSEMGARGSPEQYF. In DNA, the CDR3 is TGTGCCAGCAGTGAAATGGGGGCCAGGGGGAGTCCCGAGCAGTACTTC.

The rearrangement joins TRBV28 to TRBJ2-7, with D maybe TRBD2 (6 bases). Trimming removed 5 bases at V and 5 bases at J, with 19 bases between. CDR3 length: 15 residues. Germline V gene lookup returns CDR1 MDHEN and CDR2 SYDVKM. The CDR3: CASSLARREVDEQYF. As DNA, the CDR3 is TGTGCCAGCAGTCTCGCGCGCAGGGAGGTCGACGAGCAGTACTTC.

This chain links TRBV27 with TRBJ2-7, with TRBD1 identical over 7 bases. The V gene's germline CDR1 is MNHEY and CDR2 SMNVEV (reference sequence). V was pared by 5 bases and J by 3 bases, with 22 bases of the junction left unmatched. CDR3 length: 19 amino acids. CDR3 nucleotide sequence: TGTGCCAGCAGTCAGTACGCCACATCCGGGACAGAAACCTACTACGAGCAGTACTTC. It is translated as CASSQYATSGTETYYEQYF.

V and J are TRBV11-3 and TRBJ2-1; D is unclear. Germline-derived CDR1 and CDR2 are SGHNT and YENEEA. V was trimmed by 2 bases and J by 5 bases, leaving 4 bases between them. The CDR3 is 12 amino acids. The CDR3 DNA is TGTGCCAGCAGCTTACAAGACAATGAGCAGTTCTTC. As protein: CASSLQDNEQFF. Looking up the rest from reference TRBV11-3 and TRBJ2-1 gives the full variable domain: EAGVVQSPRYKIIEKKQPVAFWCNPISGHNTLYWYLQNLGQGPELLIRYENEEAVDDSQLPKDRFSAERLKGVDSTLKIQPAELGDSAVYLCASSLQDNEQFFGPGTRLTVL.

This chain joins TRBV7-9 and TRBJ2-1; D call uncertain. Germline values: CDR1 SEHNR, CDR2 FQNEAQ (reference sequence). Trimming pared 2 bases from V and 2 bases from J, leaving 10 bases between. The CDR3 has 15 amino acids. CDR3 nucleotides: TGTGCCAGCAGCTTATCGGCCGACGCCTACAATGAGCAGTTCTTC. As protein: CASSLSADAYNEQFF. Complete variable domain (other parts from reference TRBV7-9 and TRBJ2-1): DTGVSQNPRHKITKRGQNVTFRCDPISEHNRLYWYRQTLGQGPEFLTYFQNEAQLEKSRLLSDRFSAERPKGSFSTLEIQRTEQGDSAMYLCASSLSADAYNEQFFGPGTRLTVL.